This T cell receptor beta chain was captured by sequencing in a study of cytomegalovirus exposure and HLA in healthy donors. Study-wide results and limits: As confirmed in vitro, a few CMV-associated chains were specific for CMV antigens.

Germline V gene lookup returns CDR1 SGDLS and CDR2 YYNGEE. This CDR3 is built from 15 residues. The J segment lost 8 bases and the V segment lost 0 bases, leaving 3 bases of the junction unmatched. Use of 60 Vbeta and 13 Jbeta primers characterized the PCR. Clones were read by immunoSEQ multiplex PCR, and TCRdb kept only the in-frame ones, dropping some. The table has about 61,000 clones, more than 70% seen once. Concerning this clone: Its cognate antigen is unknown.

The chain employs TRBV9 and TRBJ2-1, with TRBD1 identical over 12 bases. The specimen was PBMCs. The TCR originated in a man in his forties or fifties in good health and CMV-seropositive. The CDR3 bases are TGTGCCAGCAGCGTAGAGGGACAGGGGGCTTATGAGCAGTTCTTC. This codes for CASSVEGQGAYEQFF. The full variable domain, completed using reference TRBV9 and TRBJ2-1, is DSGVTQTPKHLITATGQRVTLRCSPRSGDLSVYWYQQSLDQGLQFLIQYYNGEERAKGNILERFSAQQFPDLHSELNLSSLELGDSALYFCASSVEGQGAYEQFFGPGTRLTVL.